Listed here are 13 T cell receptor beta chains from one sample, sequenced in a study of radiotherapy plus CTLA-4 blockade in lung cancer. The data were produced by immunoSEQ multiplex PCR, yet TCRdb's version contains in-frame clones alone and is incomplete. Among fewer than 140,000 clones listed, more than 70% were seen once. Sequenced material: peripheral blood, taken from a patient treated with radiotherapy plus ipilimumab. The receptors were sampled from a human donor with non-small cell lung cancer that progressed on radiotherapy plus ipilimumab. Some clones in this sample may be carry-over from other donors' samples.

The chain carries TRBV15 and TRBJ2-2, with TRBD1 matching over 7 bases. The CDR3 consists of 15 residues. Germline V gene sequence: CDR1 LNHNV, CDR2 YYDKDF (reference sequence). Trimming took 9 bases from V and 5 from J; bases not matched to a gene: 12. The chain's CDR3 is CATGLRGQLTGELFF. For the CDR3, the DNA is TGTGCCACTGGGTTAAGGGGACAGTTAACCGGGGAGCTGTTTTTT.

The rearrangement joins TRBV2 to TRBJ2-2, with 8 nucleotides matching TRBD2. Unmatched junction bases numbered 5, after V lost 4 bases and J lost 4 bases. Per the germline V gene, CDR1 is SNHLY and CDR2 is FYNNEI. The CDR3 runs 15 residues. The CDR3 sequence is CASSVAGSATGELFF. In DNA form, the CDR3 reads TGTGCCAGCAGTGTAGCGGGGTCGGCCACCGGGGAGCTGTTTTTT.

V and J are TRBV25-1 and TRBJ1-3, with 10 positions matching TRBD1. V lost 2 bases, J lost 2 bases, and 0 bases stayed unmatched. CDR3 length: 15 residues. Germline CDR1 MGHDK, CDR2 SYGVNS. The CDR3 spells CASSEDRGPGNTIYF. Written as DNA, the CDR3 is TGTGCCAGCAGTGAAGACAGGGGGCCTGGAAACACCATATATTTT. The variable domain in full, completed from reference TRBV25-1 and TRBJ1-3, reads EADIYQTPRYLVIGTGKKITLECSQTMGHDKMYWYQQDPGMELHLIHYSYGVNSTEKGDLSSESTVSRIRTEHFPLTLESARPSHTSQYLCASSEDRGPGNTIYFGEGSWLTVV.

The gene calls are TRBV28 and TRBJ1-5; 9 bases are shared with TRBD1. Trimming at V came to 4 bases and at J to 4 bases, leaving 14 bases not matched to a gene. This CDR3 region has 18 residues. CDR1 is MDHEN, CDR2 SYDVKM, per germline. DNA of the CDR3: TGTGCCAGCAGTTCACCGGGATCCCGGGACAGGGTTAATCAGCCCCAGCATTTT. Residues: CASSSPGSRDRVNQPQHF.

J is TRBJ2-7 and V is TRBV7-2, with 7 positions matching TRBD1. There are 14 residues in the CDR3. CDR1 and CDR2 from the germline V gene are SGHTA and FQGNSA. J was trimmed by 0 bases and V by 5 bases; bases with no gene match: 4. CDR3 DNA: TGTGCCAGCAGCCGACAGGGCAGCTCCTACGAGCAGTACTTC. This sequence encodes CASSRQGSSYEQYF.

This rearrangement joins TRBV5-6 to TRBJ2-6; D ambiguous. With 2 bases removed from V and 0 bases from J, the gap between germline ends came to 9 bases. The CDR3 contains 16 residues. Germline CDR1 SGHDT, CDR2 YYEEEE. CDR3: CASSFDGPSGANVLTF. CDR3 nucleotide sequence: TGTGCCAGCAGCTTCGACGGCCCCTCTGGGGCCAACGTCCTGACTTTC. Together with reference TRBV5-6 and TRBJ2-6, the CDR3 gives the full variable domain: DAGVTQSPTHLIKTRGQQVTLRCSPKSGHDTVSWYQQALGQGPQFIFQYYEEEERQRGNFPDRFSGHQFPNYSSELNVNALLLGDSALYLCASSFDGPSGANVLTFGAGSRLTVL.

The chain is built from TRBV10-3 and TRBJ2-2, with a weak D call TRBD1 (5 bases). CDR3 size: 18 residues. Germline CDR1 and CDR2: ENHRY and SYGVKD. Trimming took 3 bases from V and 5 from J, leaving 22 bases between them. Here the CDR3 DNA reads TGTGCCATCAGTGATCCCCCACTCGAGACAGCACAGACCGGGGAGCTGTTTTTT. Translation gives CAISDPPLETAQTGELFF.

This rearrangement joins TRBV14 to TRBJ2-2; 8 nucleotides match TRBD1. The CDR3 runs 15 residues. The germline V gene encodes CDR1 SGHDN and CDR2 FVKESK. Trimming took 1 base from V and 9 from J; bases not matched to a gene: 7. The CDR3 sequence is CASSQVPQGAWELFF. CDR3 DNA: TGTGCCAGCAGCCAAGTCCCCCAGGGGGCCTGGGAGCTGTTTTTT. Full variable domain (missing parts from reference TRBV14 and TRBJ2-2): EAGVTQFPSHSVIEKGQTVTLRCDPISGHDNLYWYRRVMGKEIKFLLHFVKESKQDESGMPNNRFLAERTGGTYSTLKVQPAELEDSGVYFCASSQVPQGAWELFFGEGSRLTVL.

The DNA of the CDR3 is TGTGCCAGCAGCTATTGGGAAGGAACCTATGGCTACACCTTC. It translates to CASSYWEGTYGYTF. The chain joins TRBV5-6 to TRBJ1-2, with unresolved D. CDR1 is SGHDT, CDR2 YYEEEE, per germline. The CDR3 spans 14 residues. V lost 3 bases and J lost 4, with 13 bases in between.

The rearrangement joins TRBV2 to TRBJ1-2; 8 nucleotides line up with TRBD1. Germline V gene data show CDR1 as SNHLY and CDR2 as FYNNEI. The length of the CDR3 is 14 residues. The ends lost 4 bases at V and 3 bases at J; junction bases unmatched: 4. CDR3 coding DNA: TGTGCCAGCAGTGGGTCGACAGGGGACTATGGCTACACCTTC. Its translation is CASSGSTGDYGYTF. The complete variable domain, with remaining parts taken from reference TRBV2 and TRBJ1-2, reads EPEVTQTPSHQVTQMGQEVILRCVPISNHLYFYWYRQILGQKVEFLVSFYNNEISEKSEIFDDQFSVERPDGSNFTLKIRSTKLEDSAMYFCASSGSTGDYGYTFGSGTRLTVV.

The chain carries TRBV27 and TRBJ2-4; D is unclear. CDR1 is MNHEY and CDR2 is SMNVEV in the germline V gene (reference sequence). The length of the CDR3 is 13 residues. V was shortened by 5 bases and J by 2 bases, with 7 bases between the two germline ends. CDR3 DNA: TGTGCCAGCAGTGAAGGGACCAAAAACATTCAGTACTTC. It translates to CASSEGTKNIQYF.

This chain joins TRBV5-4 and TRBJ2-1, with TRBD2 matching 13 bases. The trim removed 3 bases at V and 10 bases at J, leaving 16 bases unmatched. CDR1 and CDR2 (germline): SGHNT, YYREEE (reference sequence). This CDR3 contains 18 residues. CDR3 amino acids: CASSSERTSGGDPAEQFF. The CDR3 DNA is TGTGCCAGCAGCTCAGAGCGGACTAGCGGGGGTGACCCCGCGGAGCAGTTCTTC. Variable domain in full (rest from reference TRBV5-4 and TRBJ2-1): ETGVTQSPTHLIKTRGQQVTLRCSSQSGHNTVSWYQQALGQGPQFIFQYYREEENGRGNFPPRFSGLQFPNYSSELNVNALELDDSALYLCASSSERTSGGDPAEQFFGPGTRLTVL.

The chain combines TRBV7-9 with TRBJ1-5; 7 bases line up with TRBD1. The junction had 4 bases not matched to a gene; V was cut back by 2 bases and J by 3 bases. The CDR3 length is 15 residues. Germline V gene data show CDR1 as SEHNR and CDR2 as FQNEAQ (reference sequence). In DNA, the CDR3 is TGTGCCAGCAGCTTAACTGGGACAGTCAATCAGCCCCAGCATTTT. This codes for CASSLTGTVNQPQHF.